One and the same sample provided the 10 T cell receptor beta chains below, sequenced in a study of blood T cells in healthy people across ages. Through a sample-barcoded 5' primer and a J-beta primer mix, a second PCR was run for about 6 to 12 cycles. TCRdb fed the 5' RACE reads into MiXCR, producing one record per CDR3 protein. Of some 1,500,000 distinct CDR3 sequences in the sample, about 42% were seen once. Material: blood. The source is a woman under 30 in good health.

There are a few counts of this clonotype. The chain uses TRBV6-2 or TRBV6-3 and TRBJ2-4; 12 nucleotides align to TRBD2. V was pared by 5 bases and J by 0 bases, with 11 bases of the junction left unmatched. Germline loops: CDR1 MNHEY, CDR2 SVGEGT. This CDR3 is 19 amino acids long. The CDR3 DNA reads TGTGCCAGCAGTACCTCGGGACTAGCGGGTTTACTAGCCAAAAACATTCAGTACTTC. Residues: CASSTSGLAGLLAKNIQYF.

This chain uses TRBV29-1 with TRBJ2-1, with a possible D match to TRBD2 (6 bases). Germline assignment: CDR1 SQVTM and CDR2 ANQGSEA. The CDR3 is made up of 14 amino acids. V lost 3 bases, J lost 2 bases, and 11 bases lay in between. CDR3 coding DNA: TGCAGCGTTGATGGGGGGAGCCCCTACAATGAGCAGTTCTTC. Amino acids: CSVDGGSPYNEQFF.

The rearrangement links TRBV4-1 to TRBJ2-4; 13 nucleotides agree with TRBD2. The last part of the DNA fits TRBJ2-7 better; the J call may be wrong. The CDR3 spans 15 residues. The germline gives CDR1 MGHRA, CDR2 YSYEKL. The CDR3 sequence: CASSRGTSGEYEQYF. The CDR3 DNA sequence: TGCGCCAGCAGCCGAGGGACTAGCGGGGAGTACGAGCAGTACTTC.

For this clonotype: This may come from a read error, since a much larger clone is one base off. The rearrangement joins TRBV6-4 to TRBJ2-1; tentative D call: TRBD1 (6 bases). V dropped 0 bases and J dropped 6 bases, with 15 bases sitting between them. This CDR3 has 16 residues. The germline V gene encodes CDR1 MRHNA and CDR2 SNTAGT. Written as DNA, the CDR3 is TGTGCCAGCAGTGACTCCGGGCAGGGGACCGTCAATGAGCAGTTCTTC. This translates into CASSDSGQGTVNEQFF.

The J gene is TRBJ2-7, the V gene TRBV19, with D unclear. This CDR3 comprises 15 residues. Trimming cost V 4 bases and J 4 bases, with 17 bases left between them. Per germline, CDR1 LNHDA and CDR2 SQIVND (reference sequence). CDR3 in amino acids: CASSTGSALSYEQYF. In nucleotides, the CDR3 is TGTGCCAGTAGTACCGGTTCGGCTCTGTCGTACGAGCAGTACTTC.

The chain joins TRBV20-1 to TRBJ2-1; unclear D gene. V was cut by 3 bases and J by 5 bases, with 11 bases left in between. The CDR3 runs to 13 residues. Germline loops: CDR1 DFQATT, CDR2 SNEGSKA (reference sequence). CDR3 nucleotide sequence: TGCAGTGCTAGGCTGGCGTGGCACAATGAGCAGTTCTTC. Protein sequence: CSARLAWHNEQFF.

This chain's CDR3 is CASSDSGQGETQYF. The CDR3 bases are TGCGCCAGCAGCGACAGTGGACAGGGGGAGACCCAGTACTTC. The chain uses TRBV4-3 and TRBJ2-5, with 9 positions matching TRBD1. CDR3 length: 14 residues. Germline CDR1 and CDR2: LGHNA and YSLEER. The ends lost 5 bases at V and 5 bases at J; junction bases unmatched: 6.

The chain carries TRBV5-1 and TRBJ1-2; D is perhaps TRBD1 (6 bases). V shed 4 bases and J shed 5 bases, with 9 bases lying between them. The length of the CDR3 is 12 residues. In germline, CDR1 is SGHRS, CDR2 YFSETQ. The CDR3 nucleotides are TGCGCCAGCAGCGGACAGCAGTATGGCTACACCTTC. It yields the protein CASSGQQYGYTF.

This clonotype was counted ten times or more. V usage is TRBV20-1 and J usage is TRBJ2-1, with 7 bases identical to TRBD2. The trim removed 5 bases at V and 5 bases at J, leaving 9 bases unmatched. The CDR3 has 14 amino acids. Germline CDR1 is DFQATT and CDR2 is SNEGSKA (reference sequence). CDR3 nucleotides: TGCAGTGCTGGCAGAGCGGGGTTTGACAATGAGCAGTTCTTC. This sequence encodes CSAGRAGFDNEQFF.

The chain joins TRBV13 to TRBJ2-5; no definite D call. The CDR3 extends over 10 amino acids. V lost 6 bases and J 11 bases, leaving 10 bases between the germline ends. Germline values: CDR1 PRHDT, CDR2 FYEKMQ (reference sequence). CDR3 sequence: CASRAHEQYF. Here the CDR3 DNA reads TGTGCCAGCAGGGCCCATGAGCAGTACTTC.